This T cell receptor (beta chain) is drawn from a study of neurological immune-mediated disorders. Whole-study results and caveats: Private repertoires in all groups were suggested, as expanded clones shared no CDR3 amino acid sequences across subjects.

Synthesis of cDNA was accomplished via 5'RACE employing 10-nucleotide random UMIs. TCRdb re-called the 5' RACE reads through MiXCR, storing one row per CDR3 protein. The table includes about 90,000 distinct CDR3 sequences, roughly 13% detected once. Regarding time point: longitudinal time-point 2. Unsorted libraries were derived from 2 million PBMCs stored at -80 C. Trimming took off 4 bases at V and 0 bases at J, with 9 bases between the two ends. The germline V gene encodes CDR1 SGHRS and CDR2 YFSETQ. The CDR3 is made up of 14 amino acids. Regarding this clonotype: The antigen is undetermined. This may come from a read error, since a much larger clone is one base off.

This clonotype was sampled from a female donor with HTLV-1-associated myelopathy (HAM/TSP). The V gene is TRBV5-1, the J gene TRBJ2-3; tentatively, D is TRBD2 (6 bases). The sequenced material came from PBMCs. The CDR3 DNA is TGCGCCAGCAGCCGCGGGGACAGCACAGATACGCAGTATTTT. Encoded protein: CASSRGDSTDTQYF.